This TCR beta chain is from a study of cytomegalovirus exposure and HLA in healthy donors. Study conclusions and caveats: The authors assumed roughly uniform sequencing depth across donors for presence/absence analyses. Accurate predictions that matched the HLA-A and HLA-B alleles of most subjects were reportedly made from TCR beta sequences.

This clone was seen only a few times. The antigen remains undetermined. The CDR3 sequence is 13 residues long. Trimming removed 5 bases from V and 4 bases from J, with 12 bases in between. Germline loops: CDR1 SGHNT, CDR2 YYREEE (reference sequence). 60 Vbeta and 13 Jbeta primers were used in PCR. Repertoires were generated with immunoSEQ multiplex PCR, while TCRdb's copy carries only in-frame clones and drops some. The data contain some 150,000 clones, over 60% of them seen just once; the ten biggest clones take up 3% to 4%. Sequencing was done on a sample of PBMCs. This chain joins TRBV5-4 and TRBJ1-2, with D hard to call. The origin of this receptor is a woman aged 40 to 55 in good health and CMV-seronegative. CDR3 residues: CASRRGGGYGYTF. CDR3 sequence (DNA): TGTGCCAGCAGGCGGGGAGGCGGCTATGGCTACACCTTC.